This TCR beta chain came from a study of patients and donors after allogeneic stem cell transplantation. One entry per CDR3 protein results from TCRdb running MiXCR on the RT-PCR reads. The data show approximately 430,000 distinct CDR3 sequences, approximately 16% seen once. The J segment lost 7 bases and the V segment lost 8 bases, leaving 11 bases of the junction unmatched. This CDR3 comprises 14 residues. The source of this sequence is a human donor who was either an allogeneic HSCT recipient or a stem cell or donor lymphocyte infusion donor (not recorded which). It is not recorded whose cells these are; they may come from a transplant donor. Sequencing was carried out using blood, either unsorted or a sorted T cell fraction (not recorded which). J is TRBJ2-1 and V is TRBV12-3 or TRBV12-4; TRBD2 matches at 7 bases. As DNA, the CDR3 is TGTGCCAGCTCTATGGGGGGAGGGTTGAATGAGCAGTTCTTC. Translated, it gives CASSMGGGLNEQFF.